This entry lists 5 T cell receptor beta chains sequenced from one sample in a study of technical replicates of blood from several donors. The table came from immunoSEQ multiplex PCR; TCRdb's copy has only in-frame clones and leaves some out. The sample lists some 70,000 clones, about 89% occurring once. The sample comprised PBMCs. The receptors shown here come from a human donor in good health. Some clones in this sample may be carry-over from other donors' samples.

The chain links TRBV10-3 to TRBJ2-7, with no clear D. CDR3 length: 14 residues. The V end lost 4 bases, the J end lost 0 bases, and 10 bases lay between the germline ends. Germline V gives CDR1 ENHRY, CDR2 SYGVKD. The CDR3: CAISGVVGSYEQYF. DNA for the CDR3: TGTGCCATCAGTGGAGTGGTCGGCTCCTACGAGCAGTACTTC.

In DNA, the CDR3 is TGTGCCAGCAGTGAAAAACAGACCTGGGACAGGGCCTCCTACGAGCAGTACTTC. Translating it yields CASSEKQTWDRASYEQYF. The rearrangement links TRBV2 to TRBJ2-7; 9 positions match TRBD1. This CDR3 is built from 18 residues. Germline CDR1 and CDR2: SNHLY and FYNNEI. The V gene end was trimmed by 2 bases and the J gene end by 0 bases; junction bases not matched to a gene: 11.

V and J are TRBV9 and TRBJ1-2, with D possibly being TRBD1 (6 bases). Trimming took 0 bases from V and 14 from J, leaving 20 bases between them. CDR1 SGDLS and CDR2 YYNGEE come from the germline V gene. There are 14 residues in the CDR3. The chain's CDR3 is CASSVESPSRGKTF. Written as DNA, the CDR3 is TGTGCCAGCAGCGTAGAATCCCCATCAAGGGGGAAAACCTTC. Drawing the rest from reference TRBV9 and TRBJ1-2, the complete variable domain is DSGVTQTPKHLITATGQRVTLRCSPRSGDLSVYWYQQSLDQGLQFLIQYYNGEERAKGNILERFSAQQFPDLHSELNLSSLELGDSALYFCASSVESPSRGKTFGSGTRLTVV.

The chain links TRBV6-1 to TRBJ2-1, with 10 bases identical to TRBD1. V shed 6 bases and J 9 bases; nucleotides not matched to a gene: 8. The CDR3 loop spans 14 amino acids. Germline values: CDR1 MNHNS, CDR2 SASEGT. In DNA, the CDR3 is TGTGCCAGCAGCACTGACAGGGGGCAGTTTGAGCAGTTCTTC. This gives the protein CASSTDRGQFEQFF.

The rearrangement links TRBV7-2 to TRBJ2-3, with TRBD2 matching 7 bases. V gave up 7 bases and J gave up 4 bases; unmatched junction bases: 14. Germline CDR1 SGHTA, CDR2 FQGNSA. The CDR3 is 16 amino acids. CDR3 DNA: TGTGCCAGCACCGTATGGGGCGGGAGAGGAGCAGATACGCAGTATTTT. As protein: CASTVWGGRGADTQYF.